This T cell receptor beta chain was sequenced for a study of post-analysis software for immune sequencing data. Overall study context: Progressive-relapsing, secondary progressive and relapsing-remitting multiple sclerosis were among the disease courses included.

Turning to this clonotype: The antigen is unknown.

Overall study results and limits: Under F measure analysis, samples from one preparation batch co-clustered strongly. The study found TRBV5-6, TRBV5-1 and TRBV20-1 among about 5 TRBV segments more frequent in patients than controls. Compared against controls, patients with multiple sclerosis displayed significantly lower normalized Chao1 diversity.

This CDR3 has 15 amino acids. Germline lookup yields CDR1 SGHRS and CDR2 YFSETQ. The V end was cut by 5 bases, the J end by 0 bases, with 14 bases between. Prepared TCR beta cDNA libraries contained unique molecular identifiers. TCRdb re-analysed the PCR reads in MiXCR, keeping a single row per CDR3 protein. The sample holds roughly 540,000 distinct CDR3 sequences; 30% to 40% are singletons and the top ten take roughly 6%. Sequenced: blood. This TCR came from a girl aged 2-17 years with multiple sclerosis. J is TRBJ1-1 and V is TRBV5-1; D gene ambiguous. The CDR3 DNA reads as TGCGCCAGCAGTGACGGATCGACCTTGAACACTGAAGCTTTCTTT. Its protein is CASSDGSTLNTEAFF.